This record looks at one T cell receptor (beta chain) sequence and its context. Assay used: immunoSEQ multiplex PCR; TCRdb lists only in-frame clones, some missing. Of about 210,000 clones in the sample, about four fifths are singletons; the top ten hold roughly 2.6%. This specimen belongs to a study of blood T cell repertoires in COVID-19. Looking at the study overall: T cells, B-cell-depleted T cells, or PBMCs supplied cDNA or gDNA.

In germline, CDR1 is MDHEN, CDR2 SYDVKM. Trimming took 3 bases from V and 1 from J, leaving 6 bases between them. This CDR3 contains 13 residues. Sequencing used peripheral blood. The J gene is TRBJ1-2, the V gene TRBV28; D remains unclear. The receptor was isolated from a woman aged 40 to 50 with active or convalescent COVID-19. The CDR3 nucleotides are TGTGCCAGCAGTTTTTCGGGTAACTATGGCTACACCTTC. It codes for CASSFSGNYGYTF.